Each of the 14 T cell receptor beta chains below was sequenced from the same sample in a study of Ad26.COV2.S vaccination and SARS-CoV-2 variants. Regarding treatment: roughly 20 received Ad26.COV2.S at low or high dose, single or two shots; about 5 received placebo; per-sample allocation not given. The samples date from day 63 after the first vaccine or placebo injection. Sequencing used immunoSEQ multiplex PCR; TCRdb keeps in-frame clones, though not all of them. The data show roughly 420,000 clones, about 88% seen once. This specimen was peripheral blood, taken in a trial of Ad26.COV2.S vaccine versus placebo. The origin of the receptors is a person aged 18 to 59 who received the Ad26.COV2.S COVID-19 vaccine or a placebo.

CDR3 loop: CASSEIAESYSNQPQHF. CDR3 nucleotide sequence: TGTGCCAGCAGTGAGATCGCGGAAAGCTATAGCAATCAGCCCCAGCATTTT. The gene calls are TRBV6-1 and TRBJ1-5; D is ambiguous. The CDR3 has 17 residues. V shed 3 bases and J shed 0 bases, with 15 bases lying between them. Germline CDR1 MNHNS, CDR2 SASEGT.

This chain joins TRBV6-6 and TRBJ2-5; no clear D. V lost 10 bases and J 5 bases, leaving 11 bases between the germline ends. In germline, CDR1 is MNHNY, CDR2 SVGAGI (reference sequence). The CDR3 totals 11 residues. The CDR3 sequence is CATTVLETQYF. The CDR3 DNA is TGTGCCACCACAGTACTGGAGACCCAGTACTTC.

The chain employs TRBV28 and TRBJ1-1; D uncertain. The ends were cut back, 1 base at V and 2 bases at J, with 8 bases in the middle. The CDR3 runs to 14 residues. Germline V gene lookup returns CDR1 MDHEN and CDR2 SYDVKM. This chain's CDR3 is CASSLLRVNTEAFF. The CDR3 nucleotides read TGTGCCAGCAGTTTATTAAGGGTTAACACTGAAGCTTTCTTT.

The chain joins TRBV24-1 to TRBJ1-1; D remains ambiguous. Germline CDR1 KGHDR, CDR2 SFDVKD. The ends were cut back, 9 bases at V and 8 bases at J, with 21 bases in the middle. The CDR3 has 14 residues. The CDR3 nucleotides are TGTGCCACCGACTTCCTTTTGAGTTTTTTAGAAGCTTTCTTT. It specifies CATDFLLSFLEAFF.

The chain is built from TRBV6-1 and TRBJ2-7, with D possibly called TRBD1 or TRBD2 (5 bases each). Per the germline V gene, CDR1 is MNHNS and CDR2 is SASEGT. The CDR3 is made up of 16 amino acids. V dropped 3 bases and J dropped 0 bases, with 15 bases sitting between them. The CDR3 DNA reads TGTGCCAGCAGTGACCTAGGGGACCCTAGCTCCTACGAGCAGTACGTC. Encoded protein: CASSDLGDPSSYEQYV.

The V gene is TRBV18, the J gene TRBJ1-1; 9 bases match TRBD1. Looked up from germline, CDR1 is KGHSH and CDR2 is LQKENI. V lost 5 bases to trimming and J lost 6 bases; unmatched junction nucleotides: 7. The CDR3 is made up of 14 amino acids. The CDR3 loop reads CASSFGQGSAEAFF. The CDR3 nucleotides are TGTGCCAGCTCATTCGGACAGGGGTCGGCTGAAGCTTTCTTT.

V gene TRBV7-2 combines with J gene TRBJ1-6; D unclear. Trimming stripped 1 base from V and 3 bases from J, with 7 bases between. The CDR3 length is 15 residues. The germline gives CDR1 SGHTA, CDR2 FQGNSA. CDR3 nucleotide sequence: TGTGCCAGCAGCTTAGAACAGCTCTATAATTCACCCCTCCACTTT. This encodes CASSLEQLYNSPLHF.

The chain links TRBV5-1 to TRBJ2-6; 9 nucleotides align to TRBD1. Germline V gene lookup returns CDR1 SGHRS and CDR2 YFSETQ. With 4 bases clipped from V and 2 bases from J, the junction kept 4 bases outside the gene matches. CDR3 length equals 16 residues. DNA of the CDR3: TGCGCCAGCAGCCCGGGACAGGGTACTGGGGCCAACGTCCTGACTTTC. Amino acid sequence: CASSPGQGTGANVLTF.

This chain links TRBV18 with TRBJ2-5, with no clear D. CDR1 and CDR2 (germline): KGHSH, LQKENI. This CDR3 region has 13 residues. Between the trimmed V and J ends, which lost 6 bases and 5 bases, there was a span of 13 bases. The CDR3 is CASSATDLETQYF. The CDR3 DNA reads TGTGCCAGCTCCGCGACGGACCTTGAGACCCAGTACTTC.

This chain connects TRBV6-5 to TRBJ1-1; TRBD1 matches at 7 bases. J gave up 4 bases and V 6 bases, and 5 bases lay outside the gene matches. This CDR3 is built from 13 residues. Germline V lookup: CDR1 MNHEY, CDR2 SVGAGI. The CDR3 loop reads CASRGTAGTEAFF. The CDR3 nucleotides are TGTGCCAGCAGGGGGACAGCAGGCACTGAAGCTTTCTTT.

The chain links TRBV4-3 to TRBJ2-5; 12 bases agree with TRBD1. Germline V gives CDR1 LGHNA, CDR2 YSLEER. The CDR3 has 17 amino acids. With V trimmed by 0 bases and J by 5 bases, 7 bases remained unmatched. The CDR3 nucleotides are TGCGCCAGCAGCCAAGAACCCCCGGGACAGGGGGCTGAGACCCAGTACTTC. Its translation is CASSQEPPGQGAETQYF.

The rearrangement uses TRBV4-3 and TRBJ2-2; D gene uncertain. Germline V gene sequence: CDR1 LGHNA, CDR2 YSLEER. This CDR3 has 15 amino acids. V lost 5 bases and J lost 7, with 17 bases in between. CDR3 DNA sequence: TGCGCCAGCAGCATTTCCGTGGAGTTCGGCGGGGAGCTGTTTTTT. The encoded protein is CASSISVEFGGELFF.

J is TRBJ2-6 and V is TRBV13, with D uncertain. CDR3 length equals 16 residues. Deletions cut 5 bases from V and 0 bases from J, with 11 bases between. Germline V gene sequence: CDR1 PRHDT, CDR2 FYEKMQ (reference sequence). DNA for the CDR3: TGTGCCAGCAGCCTTGAGTCCCTCTCTGGGGCCAACGTCCTGACTTTC. Encoded protein: CASSLESLSGANVLTF.

V is TRBV19 and J is TRBJ1-2, with unresolved D. Per germline, CDR1 LNHDA and CDR2 SQIVND (reference sequence). V was trimmed by 8 bases and J by 4 bases, leaving 14 bases between them. The CDR3 contains 13 residues. The CDR3 reads CASGKDTPYGYTF. CDR3 coding DNA: TGTGCCAGTGGAAAAGACACTCCCTATGGCTACACCTTC.